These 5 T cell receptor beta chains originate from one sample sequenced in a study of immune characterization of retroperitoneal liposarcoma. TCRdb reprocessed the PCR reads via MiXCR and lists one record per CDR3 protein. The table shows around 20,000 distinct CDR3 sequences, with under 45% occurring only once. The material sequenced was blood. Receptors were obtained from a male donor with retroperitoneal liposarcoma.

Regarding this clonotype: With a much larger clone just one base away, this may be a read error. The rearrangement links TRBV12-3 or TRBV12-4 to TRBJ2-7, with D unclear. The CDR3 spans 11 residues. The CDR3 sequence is CASILSTEQYF. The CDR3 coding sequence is TGTGCCAGCATTTTAAGCACCGAGCAGTACTTC.

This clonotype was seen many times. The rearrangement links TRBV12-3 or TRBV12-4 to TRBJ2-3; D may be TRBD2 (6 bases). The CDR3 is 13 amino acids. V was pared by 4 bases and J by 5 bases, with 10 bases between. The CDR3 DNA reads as TGTGCCAGCAGTTCCGACGGGAGAGATACGCAGTATTTT. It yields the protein CASSSDGRDTQYF.

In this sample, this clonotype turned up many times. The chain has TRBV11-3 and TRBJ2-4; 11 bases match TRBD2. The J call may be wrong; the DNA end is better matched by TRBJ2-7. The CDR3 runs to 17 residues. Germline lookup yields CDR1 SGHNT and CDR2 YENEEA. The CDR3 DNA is TGTGCCAGCAGCTTAAGCGGGCTAGCGGGAGGCGCCTACGAGCAGTACTTC. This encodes CASSLSGLAGGAYEQYF.

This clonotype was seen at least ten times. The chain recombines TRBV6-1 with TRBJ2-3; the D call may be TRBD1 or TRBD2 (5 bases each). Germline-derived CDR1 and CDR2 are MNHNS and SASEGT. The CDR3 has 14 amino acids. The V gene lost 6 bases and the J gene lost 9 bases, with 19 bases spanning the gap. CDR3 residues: CASRLSDGGWTQYF. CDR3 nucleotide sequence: TGTGCCAGCAGGCTCAGTGATGGGGGATGGACGCAGTATTTT.

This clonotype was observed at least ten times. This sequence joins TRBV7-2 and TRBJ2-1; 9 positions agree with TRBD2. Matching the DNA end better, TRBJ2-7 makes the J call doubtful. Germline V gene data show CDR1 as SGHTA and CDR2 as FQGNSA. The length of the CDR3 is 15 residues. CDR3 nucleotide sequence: TGTGCCAGCAGCTTTAGCGGGAGTGGGATTTACGAGCAGTACTTC. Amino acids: CASSFSGSGIYEQYF.